A selection of T cell receptor beta chains follows, all from one sample in a study of CD8+CD57+ T cells in acquired aplastic anemia. MiXCR was run by TCRdb on the reads, yielding one entry per CDR3 protein. The sample lists 200,000 or so distinct CDR3 sequences; 55% to 65% were seen once. Sequenced material: sorted CD4+, CD8+, or CD8+CD57+ T cells (not recorded which) from PBMCs. Receptor source: a human donor with aplastic anemia. Each CDR3 is given with its conserved first and last residue.

V gene	CDR3 protein
TRBV7-2	CASSPGESSTDTQYF
TRBV9	CASSVATGTEATNEKLFF
TRBV20-1	CSASFGSNQPQHF
TRBV20-1	CSARDRGELEQYF
TRBV15	CATSSLMAGGGLSYEQYF
TRBV20-1	CSASLAGEDEQYF
TRBV19	CASSIDLGAFF
TRBV15	CATRETGASPYEQYF
TRBV7-9	CASSSDRVRYGYTF
TRBV7-8	CASSRLTGIEQFF
TRBV10-3	CAISESTSVGDEQFF
TRBV10-3	CATAAGDGSTDTQYF
TRBV19	CASSLIPALVYGYTF
TRBV24-1	CATSDSWIDTFTDTQYF
TRBV7-8	CASSFHAGGQGTEAFF
TRBV12-3/TRBV12-4	CASRKANSYNSPLHF
TRBV11-2	CASSLDVGYLYEQYF
TRBV29-1	CSVGGGSGTQYF